This T cell receptor beta chain appears in the sequencing data of a study of monozygotic twins with inflammatory bowel disease. General observations from the study: Immunosuppressive treatments were not uniform, and this may have added variability to patient repertoires. No repertoire similarity difference was seen between concordant and discordant twins; power was possibly limited.

About this clonotype itself: Its specificity is unknown.

TCRdb reprocessed the 5' RACE reads, with one entry per CDR3 protein and no DNA. This repertoire includes nearly 450,000 distinct CDR3 sequences. What was sequenced was blood. The receptor's source is a human donor with ulcerative colitis or Crohn's disease, or a healthy co-twin of an affected twin (not recorded which).

CDR3: CASSSRTGLGNSPLHF. J is TRBJ1-6 and V is TRBV5-6; TCRdb outputs TRBD1, but without DNA this stays unchecked. Germline CDR1 and CDR2: SGHDT and YYEEEE. The CDR3 is 16 amino acids.